The next 12 T cell receptor beta chains were all read from a single sample in a study of T cells in tumors after PD-1 blockade. Sequencing was performed with immunoSEQ multiplex PCR; in TCRdb, only in-frame clones are kept and a portion is missing. The data contain about 15,000 clones, roughly 80% of them singletons. Sequencing was performed on PBMCs, taken after anti-PD-1 treatment. The source is a human donor with basal cell carcinoma.

This chain links TRBV9 with TRBJ1-6; TRBD1 is a possible D gene (5 bases). The V and J ends lost 4 bases and 13 bases respectively, with 24 bases between them. This CDR3 spans 16 amino acids. CDR1 and CDR2 (germline): SGDLS, YYNGEE. The CDR3 spells CASSMGEALSLHPLHF. As DNA, the CDR3 is TGTGCCAGCAGCATGGGGGAGGCCCTTAGCTTGCACCCCCTCCACTTT.

There are a few counts of this clone. The CDR3: CASSLDYLITGEDTEAFF. The CDR3 region has the DNA TGTGCCAGCAGCCTAGATTATCTTATAACAGGTGAGGACACTGAAGCTTTCTTT. V usage is TRBV7-9 and J usage is TRBJ1-1, with D maybe TRBD1 (5 bases). The V gene's germline CDR1 is SEHNR and CDR2 FQNEAQ (reference sequence). This CDR3 is built from 18 residues. The V end was cut by 5 bases, the J end by 3 bases, with 25 bases between.

The CDR3 protein is CASSLTGTSGPETQYF. The DNA of the CDR3 is TGTGCCAGCAGCTTAACCGGGACTAGCGGACCCGAGACCCAGTACTTC. The genes are TRBV7-3 and TRBJ2-5; 11 bases align to TRBD2. There are 16 residues in the CDR3. Germline V gene lookup returns CDR1 SGHTA and CDR2 FQGTGA. Trimming cost V 0 bases and J 5 bases; bases outside gene matches: 5.

As to this clone: Relative to the germline gene, one junction end is altered; a read error may explain this. Other DNA sequences in the sample encode the same CDR3. The J gene is TRBJ2-1, the V gene TRBV2; D is possibly TRBD2 (7 bases). The CDR3 runs 19 residues. The germline CDR1 and CDR2 sequences are SNHLY and FYNNEI. CDR3 protein: CARSDGGAGAGSSYNEQFF. The CDR3 nucleotides read TGTGCCCGCAGTGATGGGGGGGCGGGGGCGGGGAGCTCCTACAATGAGCAGTTCTTC.

The chain employs TRBV6-1 and TRBJ2-7, with 11 bases lining up with TRBD2. The CDR3 has 16 residues. V shed 3 bases and J 1 base; nucleotides not matched to a gene: 5. In germline, CDR1 is MNHNS, CDR2 SASEGT. The CDR3 coding sequence is TGTGCCAGCAGTGATTATAGCGGGAGGGCATCCTACGAGCAGTACTTC. Amino acids: CASSDYSGRASYEQYF.

The gene calls are TRBV6-5 and TRBJ2-7, with D possibly TRBD2 on 6 matching bases. V was clipped by 11 bases and J by 3 bases, with 14 bases between them. CDR3 length: 12 residues. In germline, CDR1 is MNHEY, CDR2 SVGAGI. As DNA, the CDR3 is TGTGCCCTAAAGCAGGGAGGCTACGAGCAGTACTTC. As protein: CALKQGGYEQYF.

By frequency in the sample, this clone is medium-sized (0.01 to 0.1%). Other DNA sequences within the sample encode an identical CDR3. V and J are TRBV2 and TRBJ2-1; D might be TRBD2 (7 bases). V lost 3 bases and J 0 bases, leaving 21 bases between the germline ends. CDR3 size: 19 residues. From germline, CDR1 is SNHLY and CDR2 FYNNEI. In DNA form, the CDR3 reads TGTGCCAGCAGTGATGGGGGGGCGGGGGAGGGGAGCTCCTACAATGAGCAGTTCTTC. Encoded protein: CASSDGGAGEGSSYNEQFF.

The CDR3 loop reads CASSAGRSYNEQFF. In DNA, the CDR3 is TGTGCCAGCAGCGCCGGGCGCTCCTACAATGAGCAGTTCTTC. The chain carries TRBV5-6 and TRBJ2-1; D is unresolved. CDR1 is SGHDT and CDR2 is YYEEEE in the germline V gene. The CDR3 totals 14 residues. Trimming took off 4 bases at V and 0 bases at J, with 8 bases between the two ends.

CDR3 in amino acids: CASSLEGGAYSYEQYF. As DNA, the CDR3 is TGTGCCAGCAGCTTAGAAGGGGGCGCTTACTCCTACGAGCAGTACTTC. The chain is built from TRBV7-9 and TRBJ2-7; 7 positions match TRBD1. Per germline, CDR1 SEHNR and CDR2 FQNEAQ (reference sequence). J was trimmed by 0 bases and V by 1 base; bases with no gene match: 6. The CDR3 length is 16 residues.

V is TRBV6-2 or TRBV6-3 and J is TRBJ2-1, with D possibly TRBD2 on 5 matching bases. CDR1 and CDR2 from the germline V gene are MNHEY and SVGEGT. CDR3 length: 15 amino acids. Between the trimmed V and J ends, which lost 2 bases and 1 base, there was a span of 9 bases. The CDR3 sequence: CASSYTGGSYNEQFF. In DNA, the CDR3 is TGTGCCAGCAGTTACACGGGCGGGTCCTACAATGAGCAGTTCTTC.

Written as DNA, the CDR3 is TGCGCCAGCAGCCCCAACTTCCGGAGCACAGATACGCAGTATTTT. It encodes CASSPNFRSTDTQYF. V usage is TRBV5-1 and J usage is TRBJ2-3; D remains unclear. With 4 bases removed from V and 0 bases from J, the gap between germline ends came to 12 bases. The germline CDR1 and CDR2 sequences are SGHRS and YFSETQ. The CDR3 runs to 15 residues.

The chain is built from TRBV27 and TRBJ2-1; TRBD2 matches 11 bases. Germline CDR1 is MNHEY and CDR2 is SMNVEV (reference sequence). The V segment lost 3 bases and the J segment 0 bases; nucleotides outside the gene matches: 16. The CDR3 contains 21 residues. This chain's CDR3 is CASSFRPPLAGGPSSYNEQFF. CDR3 sequence (DNA): TGTGCCAGCAGTTTCCGGCCACCTCTAGCGGGGGGCCCTAGCTCCTACAATGAGCAGTTCTTC.